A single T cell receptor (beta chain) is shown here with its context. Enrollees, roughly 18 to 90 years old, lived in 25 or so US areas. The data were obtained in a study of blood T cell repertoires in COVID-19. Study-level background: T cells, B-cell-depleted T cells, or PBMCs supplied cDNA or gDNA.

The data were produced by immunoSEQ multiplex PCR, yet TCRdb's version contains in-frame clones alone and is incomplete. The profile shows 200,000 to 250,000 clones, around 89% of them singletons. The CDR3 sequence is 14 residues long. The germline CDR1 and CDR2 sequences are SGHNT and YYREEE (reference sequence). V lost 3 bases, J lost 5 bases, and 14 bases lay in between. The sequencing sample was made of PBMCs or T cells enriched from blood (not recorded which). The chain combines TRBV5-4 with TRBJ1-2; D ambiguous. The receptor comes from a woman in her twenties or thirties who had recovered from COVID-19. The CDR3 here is CASSSIGSLYGYTF. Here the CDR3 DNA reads TGTGCCAGCAGCTCTATAGGGAGTTTATATGGCTACACCTTC.